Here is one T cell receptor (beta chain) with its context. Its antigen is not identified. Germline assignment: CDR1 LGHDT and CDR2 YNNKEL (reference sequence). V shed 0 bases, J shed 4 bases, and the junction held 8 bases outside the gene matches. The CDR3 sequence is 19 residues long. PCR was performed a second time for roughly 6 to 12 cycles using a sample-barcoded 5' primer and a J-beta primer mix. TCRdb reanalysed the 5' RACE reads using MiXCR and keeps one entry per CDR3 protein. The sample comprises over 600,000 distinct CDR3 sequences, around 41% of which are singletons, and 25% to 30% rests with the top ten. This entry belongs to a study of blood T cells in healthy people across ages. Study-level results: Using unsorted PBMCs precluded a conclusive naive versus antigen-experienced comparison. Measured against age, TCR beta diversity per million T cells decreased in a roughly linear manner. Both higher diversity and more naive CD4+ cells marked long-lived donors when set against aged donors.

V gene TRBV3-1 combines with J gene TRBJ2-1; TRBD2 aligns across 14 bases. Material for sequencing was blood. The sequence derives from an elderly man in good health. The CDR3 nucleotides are TGTGCCAGCAGCCAAGATGGTGGGACTAGCGGGAGTAGTTACAATGAGCAGTTCTTC. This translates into CASSQDGGTSGSSYNEQFF.